One and the same sample provided the 10 T cell receptor beta chains below, sequenced in a study of OX40 agonist ivuxolimab in advanced cancers. Data came from immunoSEQ multiplex PCR; TCRdb stores just in-frame clones and leaves some out. In the table there are just over 50,000 clones, about 88% of which are singletons. The specimen was CD4+ or CD8+ T cells sorted from blood, collected in a trial of the OX40 agonist ivuxolimab. These receptors were obtained from an adult with an advanced solid tumor such as melanoma, head and neck, liver or kidney cancer.

The chain employs TRBV5-6 and TRBJ1-2; 8 nucleotides align to TRBD1. The ends lost 4 bases at V and 6 bases at J; junction bases unmatched: 14. This CDR3 is built from 16 residues. Per germline, CDR1 SGHDT and CDR2 YYEEEE. The CDR3 DNA follows: TGTGCCAGCAGCGAAGGTCCCAACAGGGGGGGTGATGGCTACACCTTC. Protein product: CASSEGPNRGGDGYTF.

The chain uses TRBV5-4 and TRBJ1-4, with 7 bases that match TRBD1. The germline CDR1 and CDR2 sequences are SGHNT and YYREEE (reference sequence). The CDR3 extends over 14 amino acids. J gave up 8 bases and V 4 bases, and 8 bases lay outside the gene matches. As DNA, the CDR3 is TGTGCCAGCAGCCACGGACAGGATCCCGAAAAACTGTTTTTT. This encodes CASSHGQDPEKLFF.

The V gene is TRBV5-4, the J gene TRBJ2-1; the match to TRBD2 covers 10 bases. The CDR3 runs 16 residues. V shed 0 bases and J 3 bases; nucleotides not matched to a gene: 3. Germline CDR1 and CDR2: SGHNT and YYREEE (reference sequence). The CDR3 region is CASSLAGLADYNEQFF. DNA of the CDR3: TGTGCCAGCAGCTTGGCTGGACTAGCGGACTACAATGAGCAGTTCTTC.

The chain carries TRBV28 and TRBJ2-5, with D perhaps matching TRBD1 (7 bases). The DNA end lines up better with TRBJ2-7; the J call may be wrong. The CDR3 consists of 11 residues. The germline V gene has CDR1 MDHEN and CDR2 SYDVKM. CDR3 sequence: CAGGTVYEQYF. The CDR3 DNA reads as TGTGCCGGAGGGACAGTCTACGAGCAGTACTTC.

The V gene is TRBV2, the J gene TRBJ2-7; D not certain. The V end was cut by 6 bases, the J end by 3 bases, with 12 bases between. The CDR3 runs to 13 residues. In germline, CDR1 is SNHLY, CDR2 FYNNEI. The DNA for the CDR3 is TGTGCCAGCAGGACCGGGCCGTACTACGAGCAGTACTTC. Translation gives CASRTGPYYEQYF.

CDR3 residues: CASSASTSGRASREQYF. DNA for the CDR3: TGTGCCAGTAGTGCGTCGACTAGCGGGAGGGCTAGTAGAGAGCAGTACTTC. This chain uses TRBV19 with TRBJ2-7, with 14 positions matching TRBD2. Germline V gives CDR1 LNHDA, CDR2 SQIVND (reference sequence). The CDR3 is made up of 17 amino acids. Losses at the gene ends were 5 bases for V and 7 bases for J; bases not matched to a gene: 13.

The CDR3 sequence is CASNPPGQGYQPQHF. Written as DNA, the CDR3 is TGTGCCAGCAACCCCCCGGGACAGGGCTATCAGCCCCAGCATTTT. The chain couples TRBV6-1 to TRBJ1-5, with 9 bases aligning to TRBD1. Germline CDR1 MNHNS, CDR2 SASEGT. J gave up 5 bases and V 7 bases, and 9 bases lay outside the gene matches. This CDR3 is built from 15 residues.

In its sample, this clone was seen once. The chain joins TRBV2 to TRBJ1-5, with 9 bases identical to TRBD1. In germline, CDR1 is SNHLY, CDR2 FYNNEI. The CDR3 length is 15 residues. Unmatched junction bases numbered 6, after V lost 2 bases and J lost 7 bases. CDR3 region: CASSERQGVGQPQHF. The CDR3 bases are TGTGCCAGCAGTGAAAGACAGGGGGTAGGACAGCCCCAGCATTTT.

The chain is built from TRBV27 and TRBJ2-7; tentative D call: TRBD1 (6 bases). With 2 bases removed from V and 4 bases from J, the gap between germline ends came to 9 bases. This CDR3 region has 13 residues. The V gene's germline CDR1 is MNHEY and CDR2 SMNVEV (reference sequence). The CDR3 DNA reads TGTGCCAGCAGTTTACAGGGGACGTACGAGCAGTACTTC. Its protein is CASSLQGTYEQYF.

This rearrangement joins TRBV27 to TRBJ2-2; TRBD2 aligns across 15 bases. With 2 bases clipped from V and 4 bases from J, the junction kept 14 bases outside the gene matches. CDR3 length equals 21 residues. The germline CDR1 and CDR2 sequences are MNHEY and SMNVEV (reference sequence). The CDR3 bases are TGTGCCAGCAGTTTAATTCGGACTAGCGGGGGGGTCGGGGCCGGCACCGGGGAGCTGTTTTTT. Its translation is CASSLIRTSGGVGAGTGELFF.